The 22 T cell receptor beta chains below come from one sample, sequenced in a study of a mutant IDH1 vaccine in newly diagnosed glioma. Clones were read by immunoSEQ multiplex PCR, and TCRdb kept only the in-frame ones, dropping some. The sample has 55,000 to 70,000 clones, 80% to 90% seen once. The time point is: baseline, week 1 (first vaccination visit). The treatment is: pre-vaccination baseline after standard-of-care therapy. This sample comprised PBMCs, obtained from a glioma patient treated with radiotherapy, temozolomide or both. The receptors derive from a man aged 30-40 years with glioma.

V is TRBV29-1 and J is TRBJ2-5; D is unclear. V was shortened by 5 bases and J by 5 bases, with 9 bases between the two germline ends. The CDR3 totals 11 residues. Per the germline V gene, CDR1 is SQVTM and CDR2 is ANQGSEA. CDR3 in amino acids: CSVQVGETQYF. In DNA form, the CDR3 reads TGCAGCGTTCAGGTTGGCGAGACCCAGTACTTC.

Written as DNA, the CDR3 is TGTGCCAGCAGTTTGACGATGATTTGGACAGATACGCAGTATTTT. It yields the protein CASSLTMIWTDTQYF. J is TRBJ2-3 and V is TRBV27; D is ambiguous. CDR3 length equals 15 residues. The V end lost 3 bases, the J end lost 3 bases, and 13 bases lay between the germline ends. Germline V gene data show CDR1 as MNHEY and CDR2 as SMNVEV (reference sequence).

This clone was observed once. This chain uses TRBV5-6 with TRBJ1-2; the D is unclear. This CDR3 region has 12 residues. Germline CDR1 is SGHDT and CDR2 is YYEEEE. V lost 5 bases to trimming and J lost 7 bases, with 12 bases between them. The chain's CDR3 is CASRTSGAGYTF. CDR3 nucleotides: TGTGCCAGCAGGACCTCAGGCGCTGGCTACACCTTC.

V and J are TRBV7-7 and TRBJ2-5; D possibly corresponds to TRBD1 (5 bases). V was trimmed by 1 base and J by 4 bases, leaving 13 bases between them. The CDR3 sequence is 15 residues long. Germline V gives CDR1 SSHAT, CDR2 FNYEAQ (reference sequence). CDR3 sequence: CASSLGTPQVETQYF. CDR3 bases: TGTGCCAGCAGCTTAGGGACACCCCAAGTAGAGACCCAGTACTTC.

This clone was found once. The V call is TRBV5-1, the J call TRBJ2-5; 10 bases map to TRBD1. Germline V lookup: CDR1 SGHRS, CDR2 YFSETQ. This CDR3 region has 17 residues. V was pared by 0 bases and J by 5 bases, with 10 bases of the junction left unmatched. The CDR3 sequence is CASSLGQGALAGETQYF. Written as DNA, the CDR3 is TGCGCCAGCAGCTTGGGACAGGGGGCTCTCGCGGGGGAGACCCAGTACTTC.

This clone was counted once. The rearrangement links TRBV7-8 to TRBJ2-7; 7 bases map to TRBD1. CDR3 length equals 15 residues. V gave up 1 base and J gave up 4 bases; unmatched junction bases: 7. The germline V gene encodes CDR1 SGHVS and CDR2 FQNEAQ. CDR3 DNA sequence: TGTGCCAGCAGCTTAGGGGGGACAGCGGTGTACGAGCAGTACTTC. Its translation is CASSLGGTAVYEQYF.

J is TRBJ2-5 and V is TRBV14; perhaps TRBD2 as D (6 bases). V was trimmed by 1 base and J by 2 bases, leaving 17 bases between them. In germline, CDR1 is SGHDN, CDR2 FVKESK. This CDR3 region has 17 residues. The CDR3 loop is CASSQGIMIGRQETQYF. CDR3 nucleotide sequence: TGTGCCAGCAGCCAAGGGATTATGATAGGGAGGCAAGAGACCCAGTACTTC. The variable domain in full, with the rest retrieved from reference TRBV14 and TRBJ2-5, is EAGVTQFPSHSVIEKGQTVTLRCDPISGHDNLYWYRRVMGKEIKFLLHFVKESKQDESGMPNNRFLAERTGGTYSTLKVQPAELEDSGVYFCASSQGIMIGRQETQYFGPGTRLLVL.

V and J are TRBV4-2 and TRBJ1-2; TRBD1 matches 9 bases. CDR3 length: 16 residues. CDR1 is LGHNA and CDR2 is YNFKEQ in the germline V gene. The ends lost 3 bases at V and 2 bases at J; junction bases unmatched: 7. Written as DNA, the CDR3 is TGTGCCAGCAGCCAGGAGGACAGGGGACTAAACTATGGCTACACCTTC. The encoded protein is CASSQEDRGLNYGYTF.

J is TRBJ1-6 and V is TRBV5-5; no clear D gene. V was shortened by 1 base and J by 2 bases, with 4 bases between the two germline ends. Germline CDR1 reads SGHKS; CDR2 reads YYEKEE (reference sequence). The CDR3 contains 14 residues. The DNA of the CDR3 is TGTGCCAGCAGCTTGCAGACCTATAATTCACCCCTCCACTTT. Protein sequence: CASSLQTYNSPLHF.

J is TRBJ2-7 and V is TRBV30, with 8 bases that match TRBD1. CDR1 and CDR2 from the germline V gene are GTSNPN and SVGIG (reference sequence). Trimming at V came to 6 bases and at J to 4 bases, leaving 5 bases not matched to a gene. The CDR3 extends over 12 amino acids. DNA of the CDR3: TGTGCCTGCGACAGGGGACTTTACGAGCAGTACTTC. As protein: CACDRGLYEQYF.

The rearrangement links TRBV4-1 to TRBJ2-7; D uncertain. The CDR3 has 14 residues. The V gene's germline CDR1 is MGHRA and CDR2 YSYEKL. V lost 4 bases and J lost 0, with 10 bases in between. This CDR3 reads CASSLAHSSYEQYF. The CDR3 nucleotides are TGCGCCAGCAGCCTAGCTCATAGCTCCTACGAGCAGTACTTC.

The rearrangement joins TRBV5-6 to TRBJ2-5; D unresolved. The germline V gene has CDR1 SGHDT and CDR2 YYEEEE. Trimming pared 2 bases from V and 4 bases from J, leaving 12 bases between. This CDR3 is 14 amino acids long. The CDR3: CASSFIENRETQYF. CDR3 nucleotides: TGTGCCAGCAGCTTCATCGAAAACCGAGAGACCCAGTACTTC.

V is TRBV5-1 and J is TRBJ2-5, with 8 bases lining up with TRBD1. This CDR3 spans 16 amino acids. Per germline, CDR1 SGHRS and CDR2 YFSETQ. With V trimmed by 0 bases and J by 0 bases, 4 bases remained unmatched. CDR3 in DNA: TGCGCCAGCAGCTTGGGGGACAGGCAATACCAAGAGACCCAGTACTTC. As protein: CASSLGDRQYQETQYF.

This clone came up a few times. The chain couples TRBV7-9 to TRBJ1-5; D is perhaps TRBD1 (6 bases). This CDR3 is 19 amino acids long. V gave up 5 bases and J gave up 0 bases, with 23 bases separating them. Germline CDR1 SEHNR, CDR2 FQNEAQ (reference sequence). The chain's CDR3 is CASSRPTGNPRYSNQPQHF. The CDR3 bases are TGTGCCAGCAGCAGACCGACAGGTAACCCCAGGTATAGCAATCAGCCCCAGCATTTT.

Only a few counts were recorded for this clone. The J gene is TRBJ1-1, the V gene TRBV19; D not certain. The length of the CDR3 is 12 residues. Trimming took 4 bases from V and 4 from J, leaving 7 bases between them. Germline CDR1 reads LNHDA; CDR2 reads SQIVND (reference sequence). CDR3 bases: TGTGCCAGTAGTAGTGCCGTCACTGAAGCTTTCTTT. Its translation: CASSSAVTEAFF.

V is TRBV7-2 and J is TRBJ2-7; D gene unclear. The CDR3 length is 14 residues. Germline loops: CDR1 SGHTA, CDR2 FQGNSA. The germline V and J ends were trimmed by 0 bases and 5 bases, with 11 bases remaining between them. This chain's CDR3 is CASSLARRRDEQYF. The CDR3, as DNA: TGTGCCAGCAGCTTAGCGCGTCGAAGGGACGAGCAGTACTTC.

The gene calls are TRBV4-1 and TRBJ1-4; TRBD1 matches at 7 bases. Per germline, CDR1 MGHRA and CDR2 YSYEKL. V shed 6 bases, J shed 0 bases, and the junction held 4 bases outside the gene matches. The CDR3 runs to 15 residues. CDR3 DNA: TGCGCCAGCAGAACCGGGACAGCAACTAATGAAAAACTGTTTTTT. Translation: CASRTGTATNEKLFF.

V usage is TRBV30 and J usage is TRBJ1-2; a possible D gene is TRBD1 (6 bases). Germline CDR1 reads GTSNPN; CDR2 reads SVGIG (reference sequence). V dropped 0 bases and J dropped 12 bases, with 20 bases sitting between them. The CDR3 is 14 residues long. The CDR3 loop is CAWSVNARGSRDTF. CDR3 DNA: TGTGCCTGGAGTGTAAATGCCAGGGGATCTAGGGACACCTTC.

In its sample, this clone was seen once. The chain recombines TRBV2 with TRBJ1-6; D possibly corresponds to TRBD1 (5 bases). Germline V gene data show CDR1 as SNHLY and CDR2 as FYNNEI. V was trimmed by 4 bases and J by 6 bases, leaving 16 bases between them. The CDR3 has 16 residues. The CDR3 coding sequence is TGTGCCAGCAGTGGGGTAGCAGGGTTGGGTAATTCACCCCTCCACTTT. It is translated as CASSGVAGLGNSPLHF.

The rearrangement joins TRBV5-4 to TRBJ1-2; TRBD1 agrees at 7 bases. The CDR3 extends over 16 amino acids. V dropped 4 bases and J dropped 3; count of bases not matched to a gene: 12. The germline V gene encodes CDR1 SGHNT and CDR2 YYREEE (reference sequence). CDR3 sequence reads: CASSLRGGANYYGYTF. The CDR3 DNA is TGTGCCAGCAGCCTCAGGGGGGGCGCAAATTACTATGGCTACACCTTC.

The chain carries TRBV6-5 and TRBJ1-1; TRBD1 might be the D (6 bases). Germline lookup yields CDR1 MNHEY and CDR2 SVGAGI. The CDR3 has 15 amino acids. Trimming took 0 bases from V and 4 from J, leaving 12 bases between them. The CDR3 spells CASSYSRGARTEAFF. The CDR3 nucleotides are TGTGCCAGCAGTTACTCGCGGGGGGCGCGCACTGAAGCTTTCTTT.

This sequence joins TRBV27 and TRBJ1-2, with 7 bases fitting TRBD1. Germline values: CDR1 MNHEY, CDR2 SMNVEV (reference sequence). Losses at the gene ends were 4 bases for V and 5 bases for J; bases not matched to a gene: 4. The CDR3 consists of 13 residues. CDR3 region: CASSYTGEYGYTF. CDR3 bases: TGTGCCAGCAGTTATACAGGGGAATATGGCTACACCTTC.